One sample yielded the 11 T cell receptor beta chains listed below, sequenced in a study of blood T cell repertoires in COVID-19. TCRdb's copy holds only in-frame clones and misses some; the assay was immunoSEQ multiplex PCR. The sample has 110,000 to 150,000 clones; more than 65% are singletons. Specimen: peripheral blood. The receptors here all came from a man older than 75 with acute or convalescent COVID-19.

The chain links TRBV5-6 to TRBJ2-1; TRBD1 matches 8 bases. Germline trimming cut 0 bases from V and 1 base from J; bases unmatched to any gene: 3. Germline lookup yields CDR1 SGHDT and CDR2 YYEEEE. The CDR3 length is 16 residues. The CDR3 DNA reads TGTGCCAGCAGCTTGGGACAGGGGAGATCCTACAATGAGCAGTTCTTC. It encodes CASSLGQGRSYNEQFF.

The chain couples TRBV5-1 to TRBJ1-1; 7 bases map to TRBD1. CDR1 and CDR2 (germline): SGHRS, YFSETQ. CDR3 length: 15 amino acids. V shed 5 bases and J 1 base; nucleotides not matched to a gene: 8. The CDR3: CASRAGGTENTEAFF. As DNA, the CDR3 is TGCGCCAGCAGGGCAGGGGGGACTGAGAACACTGAAGCTTTCTTT. The whole variable domain, filled in from reference TRBV5-1 and TRBJ1-1, reads KAGVTQTPRYLIKTRGQQVTLSCSPISGHRSVSWYQQTPGQGLQFLFEYFSETQRNKGNFPGRFSGRQFSNSRSEMNVSTLELGDSALYLCASRAGGTENTEAFFGQGTRLTVV.

The rearrangement uses TRBV7-9 and TRBJ2-5; 9 nucleotides agree with TRBD2. Per germline, CDR1 SEHNR and CDR2 FQNEAQ (reference sequence). This CDR3 is built from 14 residues. Trimming at V came to 2 bases and at J to 4 bases, leaving 2 bases not matched to a gene. The CDR3 DNA reads TGTGCCAGCAGCTTACTAGCGGGGATAGAGACCCAGTACTTC. Amino acid sequence: CASSLLAGIETQYF.

This rearrangement joins TRBV19 to TRBJ2-5, with 8 bases aligning to TRBD1. This CDR3 has 13 residues. Germline V lookup: CDR1 LNHDA, CDR2 SQIVND (reference sequence). Trimming at V came to 7 bases and at J to 4 bases, leaving 5 bases not matched to a gene. CDR3 nucleotides: TGTGCCAGTAACCTCGGACAGGGAGAGACCCAGTACTTC. Its protein is CASNLGQGETQYF.

V is TRBV4-1 and J is TRBJ2-1, with 10 bases matching TRBD1. CDR1 MGHRA and CDR2 YSYEKL come from the germline V gene. V shed 4 bases, J shed 6 bases, and the junction held 9 bases outside the gene matches. This CDR3 comprises 16 residues. The DNA for the CDR3 is TGCGCCAGCAGCCCTCGGGGACAGGGGAAAGGCAATGAGCAGTTCTTC. It codes for CASSPRGQGKGNEQFF.

This clone was seen a few times. This chain joins TRBV2 and TRBJ2-7; 7 nucleotides line up with TRBD1. The germline CDR1 and CDR2 sequences are SNHLY and FYNNEI. V shed 6 bases, J shed 5 bases, and the junction held 4 bases outside the gene matches. The CDR3 is 12 amino acids. The CDR3 here is CASRQTGDEQYF. The CDR3 DNA follows: TGTGCCAGCAGACAAACAGGGGACGAGCAGTACTTC.

This chain uses TRBV4-2 with TRBJ2-1; TRBD2 matches 7 bases. V lost 0 bases, J lost 3 bases, and 8 bases stayed unmatched. The CDR3 extends over 17 amino acids. Germline V gene sequence: CDR1 LGHNA, CDR2 YNFKEQ. CDR3 region: CASSQDRRTRRYNEQFF. The CDR3 DNA follows: TGTGCCAGCAGCCAAGATAGGCGGACTAGGCGCTACAATGAGCAGTTCTTC.

This chain connects TRBV7-9 to TRBJ2-7, with D perhaps matching TRBD1 (6 bases). The length of the CDR3 is 15 residues. Between the trimmed V and J ends, which lost 5 bases and 3 bases, there was a span of 17 bases. Germline CDR1 reads SEHNR; CDR2 reads FQNEAQ (reference sequence). The CDR3: CASSPRTEAFYEQYF. CDR3 bases: TGTGCCAGCAGCCCCCGGACAGAAGCATTCTACGAGCAGTACTTC.

The J gene is TRBJ1-2, the V gene TRBV28; no reliable D call. V shed 2 bases and J shed 4 bases, with 8 bases lying between them. CDR3 size: 13 residues. The germline V gene has CDR1 MDHEN and CDR2 SYDVKM. The CDR3 DNA follows: TGTGCCAGCAGTTTACAGGATTTCTATGGCTACACCTTC. Its protein product is CASSLQDFYGYTF.

The gene calls are TRBV28 and TRBJ2-3, with TRBD1 as a possible D gene (6 bases). Trimming stripped 11 bases from V and 2 bases from J, with 14 bases between. CDR1 is MDHEN, CDR2 SYDVKM, per germline. This CDR3 comprises 13 residues. The CDR3 DNA follows: TGTGCCGTTATGACAGGCGACACAGATACGCAGTATTTT. Protein: CAVMTGDTDTQYF.

The chain links TRBV9 to TRBJ2-7; 7 positions agree with TRBD1. The germline V gene encodes CDR1 SGDLS and CDR2 YYNGEE. CDR3 length: 15 residues. Trimming removed 4 bases from V and 0 bases from J; junction bases left unmatched: 7. The DNA for the CDR3 is TGTGCCAGCAGCCTGGGGACAGAGAGCTCCTACGAGCAGTACTTC. Translated, it gives CASSLGTESSYEQYF.